The 2 T cell receptor beta chains in this list originate from one sample, sequenced in a study of blood T cell repertoires in COVID-19. The table came from immunoSEQ multiplex PCR; TCRdb's copy has only in-frame clones and leaves some out. The profile shows around 70,000 clones, around 78% of them singletons. Sequencing was performed on peripheral blood. These TCRs come from a human donor in a cohort sampled during active COVID-19.

This clone appeared a single time. The chain joins TRBV10-3 to TRBJ2-3; D is perhaps TRBD2 (6 bases). The CDR3 has 17 residues. Trimming cost V 4 bases and J 2 bases, with 19 bases left between them. CDR1 ENHRY and CDR2 SYGVKD come from the germline V gene. The CDR3, as DNA: TGTGCCATCAGTGCTTGGGTCGCGGGACGGGACACAGATACGCAGTATTTT. It translates to CAISAWVAGRDTDTQYF.

The chain links TRBV5-3 to TRBJ2-3, with a possible D match to TRBD2 (5 bases). TRBV5-3 is treated as an ORF (open reading frame) with a function not yet certain. The CDR3 has 15 residues. V shed 1 base and J shed 1 base, with 10 bases lying between them. The CDR3 coding sequence is TGTGCCAGAAGCTTGAACCGGACTGGCACAGATACGCAGTATTTT. It encodes CARSLNRTGTDTQYF.